This TCR beta chain was profiled in a study of post-analysis software for immune sequencing data. In the study overall: Secondary progressive, relapsing-remitting and progressive-relapsing multiple sclerosis were among the included disease courses.

Germline CDR1 is MGHRA and CDR2 is YSYEKL. The CDR3 spans 17 residues. V gave up 0 bases and J gave up 0 bases, with 11 bases separating them. General study results and limits: There was significantly lower normalized Chao1 diversity in multiple sclerosis patients than in controls. A handful of TRBV segments (TRBV5-6, TRBV5-1 and TRBV20-1 among them) occurred more frequently in patients than in controls. Strong co-clustering by F measure was seen for same-batch samples.

To note about this clonotype: Its antigen is undetermined.

Sequencing libraries made from TCR beta cDNA carried unique molecular identifiers. From around 0.96 to 9.9 million T cells, roughly 0.5 million cDNA molecules were obtained. TCRdb analysed the PCR reads with MiXCR anew, one entry per CDR3 protein. This sample has about 770,000 distinct CDR3 sequences, with 40% to 55% found just once. This chain joins TRBV4-1 and TRBJ2-2; maybe TRBD2 (5 bases). The receptor was isolated from a girl aged 5-17 years with multiple sclerosis. Sequenced sample: blood. The CDR3 region has the DNA TGCGCCAGCAGCCAAGAACCCCCAGCGGCGAACACCGGGGAGCTGTTTTTT. This sequence encodes CASSQEPPAANTGELFF.